Below, 31 T cell receptor beta chains from the same sample are listed, as sequenced in a study of radiation and T cells in renal cell carcinoma. The data were produced by immunoSEQ multiplex PCR, yet TCRdb's version contains in-frame clones alone and is incomplete. This sample has 140,000 or so clones, with 86% found just once. As to time point: blood 4 weeks post-SBRT, at nephrectomy. As to treatment: 15 Gy SBRT to primary tumor, nephrectomy 4 weeks later. Here the sequenced sample was blood, taken from a patient whose treatment included radiotherapy and nephrectomy. The receptors stem from a woman between 50 and 59 years old with renal cell carcinoma.

The chain recombines TRBV28 with TRBJ2-5; D gene ambiguous. Germline lookup yields CDR1 MDHEN and CDR2 SYDVKM. Trimming stripped 4 bases from V and 0 bases from J, with 9 bases between. The CDR3 extends over 14 amino acids. CDR3 coding DNA: TGTGCCAGCAGTTCCCCTGCGTACCAAGAGACCCAGTACTTC. Translation gives CASSSPAYQETQYF.

This rearrangement joins TRBV5-1 to TRBJ2-3; 8 nucleotides match TRBD2. V gave up 3 bases and J gave up 2 bases; unmatched junction bases: 8. Looked up from germline, CDR1 is SGHRS and CDR2 is YFSETQ. The length of the CDR3 is 16 residues. The CDR3: CASSSVSGGNTDTQYF. The CDR3 bases are TGCGCCAGCAGCTCCGTCTCGGGAGGGAACACAGATACGCAGTATTTT.

The rearrangement uses TRBV7-3 and TRBJ2-5, with D possibly being TRBD1 (5 bases). The germline V and J ends were trimmed by 2 bases and 4 bases, with 14 bases remaining between them. Germline V gene sequence: CDR1 SGHTA, CDR2 FQGTGA. The CDR3 covers 15 residues. CDR3 region: CASSLLGARGETQYF. DNA for the CDR3: TGTGCCAGCAGCTTATTAGGGGCGCGAGGAGAGACCCAGTACTTC. The whole variable domain, filled in from reference TRBV7-3 and TRBJ2-5, reads GAGVSQTPSNKVTEKGKYVELRCDPISGHTALYWYRQSLGQGPEFLIYFQGTGAADDSGLPNDRFFAVRPEGSVSTLKIQRTERGDSAVYLCASSLLGARGETQYFGPGTRLLVL.

The gene calls are TRBV9 and TRBJ1-3; D is possibly TRBD1 (5 bases). Germline loops: CDR1 SGDLS, CDR2 YYNGEE. Trimming removed 4 bases from V and 4 bases from J, with 21 bases in between. The CDR3 is 17 residues long. The CDR3 is CASSTRQSLTRGNTIYF. The CDR3 DNA reads as TGTGCCAGCAGCACCCGACAGAGCCTAACGAGGGGAAACACCATATATTTT.

The chain links TRBV6-1 to TRBJ1-2; tentatively, D is TRBD1 (6 bases). This CDR3 is 14 amino acids long. Trimming took 3 bases from V and 7 from J, leaving 15 bases between them. Germline values: CDR1 MNHNS, CDR2 SASEGT. This chain's CDR3 is CASSEDGGLSGYTF. The CDR3 bases are TGTGCCAGCAGTGAGGATGGGGGGCTCAGTGGCTACACCTTC.

The chain employs TRBV6-5 and TRBJ1-5; D call uncertain. The germline V gene has CDR1 MNHEY and CDR2 SVGAGI. CDR3 length equals 14 residues. The V end was cut by 5 bases, the J end by 2 bases, with 10 bases between. The CDR3 loop is CASSGSLGNQPQHF. CDR3 bases: TGTGCCAGCAGTGGGTCGTTGGGCAATCAGCCCCAGCATTTT.

Here the CDR3 DNA reads TGTGCCACCAGCCTCGGGAGATCCTACGAGCAGTACTTC. Residues: CATSLGRSYEQYF. This rearrangement joins TRBV15 to TRBJ2-7; D might be TRBD2 (6 bases). Looked up from germline, CDR1 is LNHNV and CDR2 is YYDKDF (reference sequence). V lost 5 bases to trimming and J lost 1 base, with 9 bases between them. CDR3 length: 13 residues.

This clone was counted between two and nine times. This rearrangement joins TRBV4-3 to TRBJ1-6; 7 positions match TRBD1. V lost 0 bases to trimming and J lost 10 bases; unmatched junction nucleotides: 6. The CDR3 consists of 15 residues. CDR1 LGHNA and CDR2 YSLEER come from the germline V gene. CDR3 sequence reads: CASSQDTGVGSPLHF. DNA of the CDR3: TGCGCCAGCAGCCAAGACACAGGGGTAGGATCACCCCTCCACTTT.

This clone was counted only a few times. V is TRBV2 and J is TRBJ1-1, with D hard to call. V lost 6 bases, J lost 1 base, and 9 bases lay in between. The CDR3 is 13 residues long. The germline V gene has CDR1 SNHLY and CDR2 FYNNEI. The DNA of the CDR3 is TGTGCCAGCAGCTCAGAAACGAACACTGAAGCTTTCTTT. Its translation is CASSSETNTEAFF.

The chain joins TRBV28 to TRBJ2-7, with TRBD1 matching 7 bases. After removal of 6 bases from V and 2 bases from J, the junction contained 7 bases not matched to a gene. Per germline, CDR1 MDHEN and CDR2 SYDVKM. This CDR3 has 14 amino acids. For the CDR3, the DNA is TGTGCCAGCAGATCCGGGACAGACCCCTACGAGCAGTACTTC. Its protein product is CASRSGTDPYEQYF.

The V call is TRBV4-3, the J call TRBJ1-4, with a weak D call TRBD1 (6 bases). Trimming shortened V by 0 bases and J by 6 bases, and 14 bases separated the two germline ends. The CDR3 loop spans 16 amino acids. Germline V CDR1 and CDR2: LGHNA, YSLEER. The CDR3 DNA reads as TGCGCCAGCAGCCAAGATAGGGGGGATTCGGATGAAAAACTGTTTTTT. Translating it yields CASSQDRGDSDEKLFF.

The chain is built from TRBV21-1 and TRBJ1-2; TRBD1, the table's D call, was not compared with the DNA. TRBV21-1 is recorded as a pseudogene. This CDR3 is built from 9 residues. This CDR3 reads CASSSGTTF. The CDR3 region has the DNA TGTGCCAGCAGCAGTGGGACAACCTTC.

In this sample, this clone turned up once. The rearrangement uses TRBV11-2 and TRBJ1-3; D is perhaps TRBD1 (5 bases). Trimming took off 5 bases at V and 1 base at J, with 18 bases between the two ends. This CDR3 has 17 amino acids. Germline CDR1 reads SGHAT; CDR2 reads FQNNGV. The CDR3 coding sequence is TGTGCCAGCAGCCAAAGCTGGGGGGGACGGTCTGGAAACACCATATATTTT. It translates to CASSQSWGGRSGNTIYF.

This clone was detected only once. V is TRBV9 and J is TRBJ1-6; D ambiguous. Germline V gene lookup returns CDR1 SGDLS and CDR2 YYNGEE. Trimming took 2 bases from V and 7 from J, leaving 10 bases between them. The CDR3 is made up of 14 amino acids. The CDR3 is CASSVTTGNSPLHF. Here the CDR3 DNA reads TGTGCCAGCAGCGTGACGACGGGCAATTCACCCCTCCACTTT.

The V call is TRBV19, the J call TRBJ1-2, with D tentatively TRBD1 (6 bases). The length of the CDR3 is 14 residues. Germline assignment: CDR1 LNHDA and CDR2 SQIVND (reference sequence). Trimming took off 6 bases at V and 3 bases at J, with 14 bases between the two ends. CDR3: CASRPSTGYYGYTF. CDR3 bases: TGTGCCAGTAGACCCTCGACAGGCTACTATGGCTACACCTTC.

The chain is built from TRBV10-3 and TRBJ1-1; no clear D gene. There are 14 residues in the CDR3. V lost 6 bases to trimming and J lost 1 base, with 12 bases between them. Germline values: CDR1 ENHRY, CDR2 SYGVKD. CDR3 in amino acids: CAIRSNYGNTEAFF. The CDR3 nucleotides read TGTGCCATCAGGTCGAATTACGGGAACACTGAAGCTTTCTTT.

This clone was recorded only once. The chain is built from TRBV28 and TRBJ1-1, with unresolved D. Germline CDR1 is MDHEN and CDR2 is SYDVKM. This CDR3 has 13 residues. V was clipped by 2 bases and J by 6 bases, with 10 bases between them. This chain's CDR3 is CASSLKVPPEAFF. In DNA, the CDR3 is TGTGCCAGCAGTTTAAAGGTCCCTCCTGAAGCTTTCTTT.

This clone was detected a few times. J is TRBJ1-1 and V is TRBV4-2, with no clear D. Trimming left V 0 bases short and J 0 bases short, with 11 bases between. This CDR3 region has 16 residues. The germline V gene has CDR1 LGHNA and CDR2 YNFKEQ. The CDR3 bases are TGTGCCAGCAGCCAAGATCCTTCACCTATGAACACTGAAGCTTTCTTT. This gives the protein CASSQDPSPMNTEAFF.

This clone was seen once. This chain uses TRBV5-1 with TRBJ1-2; 7 nucleotides agree with TRBD1. This CDR3 has 14 amino acids. The V segment lost 3 bases and the J segment 8 bases; nucleotides outside the gene matches: 10. Germline V gives CDR1 SGHRS, CDR2 YFSETQ. The DNA for the CDR3 is TGCGCCAGCAGCTGGGGGGACAGTTCGCGGGGCTACACCTTC. It is translated as CASSWGDSSRGYTF.

This chain joins TRBV5-1 and TRBJ1-6; no reliable D call. CDR1 is SGHRS and CDR2 is YFSETQ in the germline V gene. This CDR3 has 16 residues. V lost 1 base, J lost 3 bases, and 11 bases lay in between. The CDR3 sequence is CASSLSSPRYNSPLHF. CDR3 nucleotide sequence: TGCGCCAGCAGCTTGTCCTCCCCGCGCTATAATTCACCCCTCCACTTT. The full variable domain, with the rest looked up from reference TRBV5-1 and TRBJ1-6, is KAGVTQTPRYLIKTRGQQVTLSCSPISGHRSVSWYQQTPGQGLQFLFEYFSETQRNKGNFPGRFSGRQFSNSRSEMNVSTLELGDSALYLCASSLSSPRYNSPLHFGNGTRLTVT.

This clone was seen a handful of times. The chain combines TRBV2 with TRBJ1-2; D perhaps matches TRBD1 (6 bases). The CDR3 runs to 14 residues. The germline V gene has CDR1 SNHLY and CDR2 FYNNEI. The ends were cut back, 3 bases at V and 5 bases at J, with 13 bases in the middle. The CDR3 coding sequence is TGTGCCAGCAGTGAGGAAAGGACAGCATATGGCTACACCTTC. It specifies CASSEERTAYGYTF.

V gene TRBV27 combines with J gene TRBJ1-2; TRBD1 matches 7 bases. Trimming removed 3 bases from V and 9 bases from J; junction bases left unmatched: 16. Germline V gives CDR1 MNHEY, CDR2 SMNVEV (reference sequence). The CDR3 extends over 16 amino acids. The CDR3 region is CASSLGEQGWEFSYTF. DNA of the CDR3: TGTGCCAGCAGTTTGGGGGAACAGGGGTGGGAATTTAGCTACACCTTC.

This clone has just one count. The V call is TRBV28, the J call TRBJ2-5, with 8 bases lining up with TRBD1. Germline V lookup: CDR1 MDHEN, CDR2 SYDVKM. This CDR3 is built from 13 residues. The V gene end was trimmed by 5 bases and the J gene end by 5 bases; junction bases not matched to a gene: 4. CDR3 amino acids: CASSNNRGETQYF. The CDR3 nucleotides read TGTGCCAGCAGTAACAACAGGGGGGAGACCCAGTACTTC.

The rearrangement joins TRBV29-1 to TRBJ2-5; 8 bases match TRBD1. The last part of the DNA fits TRBJ2-7 better; the J call may be wrong. The CDR3 consists of 11 residues. The germline V gene has CDR1 SQVTM and CDR2 ANQGSEA. The CDR3 loop reads CSTMTGDEQYF. CDR3 bases: TGCAGCACCATGACAGGGGACGAGCAGTACTTC.

The chain carries TRBV11-2 and TRBJ1-1; 8 bases are a match to TRBD1. CDR3 length equals 16 residues. Germline V lookup: CDR1 SGHAT, CDR2 FQNNGV. After removal of 0 bases from V and 2 bases from J, the junction contained 5 bases not matched to a gene. The CDR3: CASSLDLGQVNTEAFF. The CDR3 region has the DNA TGTGCCAGCAGCTTAGATTTGGGACAGGTCAACACTGAAGCTTTCTTT.

This rearrangement joins TRBV28 to TRBJ2-7, with a tentative D call TRBD1 (6 bases). Per the germline V gene, CDR1 is MDHEN and CDR2 is SYDVKM. This CDR3 has 15 amino acids. The ends were cut back, 7 bases at V and 4 bases at J, with 20 bases in the middle. The CDR3 bases are TGTGCCAGCAAGGGGGAGCCGGGACGGGGATACGAGCAGTACTTC. Its translation is CASKGEPGRGYEQYF. The complete variable domain, with remaining parts taken from reference TRBV28 and TRBJ2-7, reads DVKVTQSSRYLVKRTGEKVFLECVQDMDHENMFWYRQDPGLGLRLIYFSYDVKMKEKGDIPEGYSVSREKKERFSLILESASTNQTSMYLCASKGEPGRGYEQYFGPGTRLTVT.

The genes are TRBV7-2 and TRBJ1-2; D may be TRBD1 (5 bases). Germline V CDR1 and CDR2: SGHTA, FQGNSA. The CDR3 consists of 15 residues. V was trimmed by 4 bases and J by 2 bases, leaving 14 bases between them. The DNA for the CDR3 is TGTGCCAGCAGCTCGACCGGGACCGCCAACTATGGCTACACCTTC. It codes for CASSSTGTANYGYTF.

This chain joins TRBV5-8 and TRBJ2-3; 12 nucleotides match TRBD2. Germline CDR1 is SGHTS and CDR2 is YDEGEE. Trimming cost V 0 bases and J 6 bases; bases outside gene matches: 5. The CDR3 has 16 amino acids. The CDR3 DNA sequence: TGTGCCAGCAGCTTGGGGACTAGCGGGGCTCCGGATACGCAGTATTTT. The encoded protein is CASSLGTSGAPDTQYF.

The chain joins TRBV10-2 to TRBJ1-3; 7 positions agree with TRBD1. The junction had 5 bases not matched to a gene; V was cut back by 3 bases and J by 0 bases. CDR1 WSHSY and CDR2 SAAADI come from the germline V gene. The CDR3 consists of 16 residues. The CDR3 sequence is CASSEGTADSGNTIYF. In nucleotides, the CDR3 is TGCGCCAGCAGTGAAGGGACAGCAGACTCTGGAAACACCATATATTTT.

The chain uses TRBV7-2 and TRBJ2-7; D unresolved. The ends were cut back, 1 base at V and 0 bases at J, with 7 bases in the middle. This CDR3 is 14 amino acids long. CDR1 is SGHTA and CDR2 is FQGNSA in the germline V gene. This CDR3 reads CASSLVRTSYEQYF. CDR3 nucleotides: TGTGCCAGCAGCTTAGTACGGACCTCCTACGAGCAGTACTTC.

This clone was seen a single time. This chain joins TRBV7-2 and TRBJ2-7; D call uncertain. Per germline, CDR1 SGHTA and CDR2 FQGNSA. V lost 3 bases to trimming and J lost 2 bases, with 11 bases between them. The CDR3 contains 14 residues. The CDR3 sequence: CASSLDVPTYEQYF. CDR3 DNA: TGTGCCAGCAGCTTGGATGTACCCACCTACGAGCAGTACTTC.